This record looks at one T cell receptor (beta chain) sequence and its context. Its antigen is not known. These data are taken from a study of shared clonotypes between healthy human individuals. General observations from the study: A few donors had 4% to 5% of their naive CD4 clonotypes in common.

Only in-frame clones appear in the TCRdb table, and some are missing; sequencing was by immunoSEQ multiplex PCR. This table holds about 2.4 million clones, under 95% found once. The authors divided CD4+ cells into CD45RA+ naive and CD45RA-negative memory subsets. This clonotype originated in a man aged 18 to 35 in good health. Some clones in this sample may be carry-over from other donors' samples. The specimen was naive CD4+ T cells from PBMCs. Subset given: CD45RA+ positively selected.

CDR3 DNA: TGTGCCAGCTCATCCAACTCAGGGGGCCGGGGTGAAAAACTGTTTTTT. This translates into CASSSNSGGRGEKLFF. The chain links TRBV18 to TRBJ1-4; TRBD1 matches at 8 bases. The CDR3 totals 16 residues. V shed 5 bases, J shed 7 bases, and the junction held 12 bases outside the gene matches. The V gene's germline CDR1 is KGHSH and CDR2 LQKENI.